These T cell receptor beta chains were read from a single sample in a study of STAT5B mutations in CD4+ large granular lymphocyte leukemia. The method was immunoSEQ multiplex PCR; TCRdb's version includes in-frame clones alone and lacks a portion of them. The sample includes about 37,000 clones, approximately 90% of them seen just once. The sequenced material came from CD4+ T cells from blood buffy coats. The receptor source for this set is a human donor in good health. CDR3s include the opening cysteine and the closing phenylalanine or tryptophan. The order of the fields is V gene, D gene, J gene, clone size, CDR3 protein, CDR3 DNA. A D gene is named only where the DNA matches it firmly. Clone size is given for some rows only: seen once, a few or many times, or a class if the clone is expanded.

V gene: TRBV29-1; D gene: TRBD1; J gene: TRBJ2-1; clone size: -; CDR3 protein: CSVPRTGLYNEQFF; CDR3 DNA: TGCAGCGTCCCCCGGACAGGCCTTTACAATGAGCAGTTCTTC
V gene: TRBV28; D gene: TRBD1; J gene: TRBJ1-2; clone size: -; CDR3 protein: CASSLDRDGGYTF; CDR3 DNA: TGTGCCAGCAGTTTAGACAGGGACGGTGGCTACACCTTC
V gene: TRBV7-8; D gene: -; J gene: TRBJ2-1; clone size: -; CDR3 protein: CASSLAGHISYNEQFF; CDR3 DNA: TGTGCCAGCAGCTTAGCGGGCCACATCTCCTACAATGAGCAGTTCTTC
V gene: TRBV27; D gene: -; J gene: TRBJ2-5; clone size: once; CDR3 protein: CASSYPPRTAQETQYF; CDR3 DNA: TGTGCCAGCAGTTACCCGCCTAGAACAGCCCAAGAGACCCAGTACTTC
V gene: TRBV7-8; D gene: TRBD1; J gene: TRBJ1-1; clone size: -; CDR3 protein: CASSPRPTGLTEAFF; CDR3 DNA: TGTGCCAGCAGCCCTAGGCCGACAGGGCTGACGGAAGCTTTCTTT
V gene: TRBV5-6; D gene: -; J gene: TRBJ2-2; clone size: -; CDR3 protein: CASSLTVNTGELFF; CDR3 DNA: TGTGCCAGCAGCTTAACAGTTAACACCGGGGAGCTGTTTTTT
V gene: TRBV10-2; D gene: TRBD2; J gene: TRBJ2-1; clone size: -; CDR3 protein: CASSSGGYNEQFF; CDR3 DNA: TGCGCCAGCAGTAGCGGGGGTTACAATGAGCAGTTCTTC
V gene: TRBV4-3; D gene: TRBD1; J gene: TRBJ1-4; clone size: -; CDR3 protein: CASSQDPQGAQKLFF; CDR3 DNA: TGCGCCAGCAGCCAAGATCCCCAGGGGGCGCAAAAACTGTTTTTT
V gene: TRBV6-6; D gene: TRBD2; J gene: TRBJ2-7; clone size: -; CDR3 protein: CASSPTSGVSYEQYF; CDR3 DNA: TGTGCCAGCAGTCCTACTAGCGGGGTCTCCTACGAGCAGTACTTC
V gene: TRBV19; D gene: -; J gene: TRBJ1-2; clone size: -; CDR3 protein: CASSMSGMNYGYTF; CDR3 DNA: TGTGCCAGTAGTATGTCAGGGATGAACTATGGCTACACCTTC
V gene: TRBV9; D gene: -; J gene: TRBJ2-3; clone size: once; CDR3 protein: CASSVSYTDTQYF; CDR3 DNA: TGTGCCAGCAGCGTTAGCTACACAGATACGCAGTATTTT
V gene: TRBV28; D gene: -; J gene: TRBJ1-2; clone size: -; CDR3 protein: CATLRADYGYTF; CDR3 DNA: TGTGCCACCCTCAGGGCTGACTATGGCTACACCTTC
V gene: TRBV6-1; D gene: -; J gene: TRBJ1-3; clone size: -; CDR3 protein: CASGPSGNTIYF; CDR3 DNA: TGTGCCAGCGGCCCCTCTGGAAACACCATATATTTT
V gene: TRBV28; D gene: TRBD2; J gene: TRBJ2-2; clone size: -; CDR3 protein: CASTLRRTSGSTGELFF; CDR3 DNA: TGTGCCAGCACCTTGAGGAGGACTAGCGGGAGTACCGGGGAGCTGTTTTTT
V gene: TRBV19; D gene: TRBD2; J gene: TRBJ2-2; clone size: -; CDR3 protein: CASSIRTSGISRTGELFF; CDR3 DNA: TGTGCCAGTAGTATCCGAACTAGCGGGATTTCTCGTACCGGGGAGCTGTTTTTT
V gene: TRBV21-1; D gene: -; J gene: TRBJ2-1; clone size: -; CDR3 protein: CASSTQLTSGEYNEQFF; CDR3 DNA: TGTGCCAGCAGCACACAGCTCACTAGCGGGGAATACAATGAGCAGTTCTTC
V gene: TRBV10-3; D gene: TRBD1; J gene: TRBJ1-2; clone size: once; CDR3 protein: CATRDRANYGYTF; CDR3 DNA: TGTGCCACCCGGGACAGGGCTAACTATGGCTACACCTTC
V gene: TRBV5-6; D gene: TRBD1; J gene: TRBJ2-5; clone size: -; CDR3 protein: CASSTGTGGWETQYF; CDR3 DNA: TGTGCCAGCAGCACCGGGACAGGGGGATGGGAGACCCAGTACTTC
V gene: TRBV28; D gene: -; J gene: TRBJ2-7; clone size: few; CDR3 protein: CASSSLYEQYF; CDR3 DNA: TGTGCCAGCAGTTCCCTCTACGAGCAGTACTTC
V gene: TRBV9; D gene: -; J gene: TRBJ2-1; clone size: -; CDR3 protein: CASSVEAGYLFF; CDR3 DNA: TGTGCCAGCAGCGTAGAGGCAGGGTATTTGTTCTTC
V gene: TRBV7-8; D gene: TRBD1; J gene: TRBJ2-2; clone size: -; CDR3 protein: CASSLTGTGVTGELFF; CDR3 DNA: TGTGCCAGCAGCTTGACCGGGACAGGGGTGACCGGGGAGCTGTTTTTT
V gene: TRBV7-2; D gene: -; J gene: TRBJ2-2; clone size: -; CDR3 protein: CASHRATGELFF; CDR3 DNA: TGTGCCAGTCACAGGGCCACCGGGGAGCTGTTTTTT
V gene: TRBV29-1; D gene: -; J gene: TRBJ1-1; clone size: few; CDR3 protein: CSSEMNTEAFF; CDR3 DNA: TGCAGCTCAGAGATGAACACTGAAGCTTTCTTT
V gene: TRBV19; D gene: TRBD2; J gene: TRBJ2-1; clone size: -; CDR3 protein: CASSPRTSGQYNEQFF; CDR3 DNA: TGTGCCAGTAGTCCTAGGACTAGCGGGCAATACAATGAGCAGTTCTTC
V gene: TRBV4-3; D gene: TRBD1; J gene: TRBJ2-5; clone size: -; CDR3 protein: CASSQFRDRETQYF; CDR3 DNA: TGCGCCAGCAGCCAGTTCCGGGACAGAGAGACCCAGTACTTC
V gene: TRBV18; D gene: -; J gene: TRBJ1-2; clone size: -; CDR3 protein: CASSPEAGNGYTF; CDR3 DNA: TGTGCCAGCTCACCAGAGGCGGGGAATGGCTACACCTTC
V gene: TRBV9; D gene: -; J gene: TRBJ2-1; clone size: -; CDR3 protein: CASSALAHRDNEQFF; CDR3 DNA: TGTGCCAGCAGCGCACTAGCCCACCGTGACAATGAGCAGTTCTTC
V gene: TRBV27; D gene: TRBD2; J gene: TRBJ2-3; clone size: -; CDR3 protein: CASSLRRLAGSTDTQYF; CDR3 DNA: TGTGCCAGCAGTCTAAGAAGACTAGCGGGTAGCACAGATACGCAGTATTTT
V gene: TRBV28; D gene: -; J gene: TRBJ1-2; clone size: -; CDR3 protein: CASSFGTNYGYTF; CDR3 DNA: TGTGCCAGCAGTTTCGGGACGAACTATGGCTACACCTTC
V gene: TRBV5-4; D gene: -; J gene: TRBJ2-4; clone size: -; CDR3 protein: CASSLGTPDSWRKNIQYF; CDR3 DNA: TGTGCCAGCAGCTTGGGGACACCGGACAGTTGGAGGAAAAACATTCAGTACTTC
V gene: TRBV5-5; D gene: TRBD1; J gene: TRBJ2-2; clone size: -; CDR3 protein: CASSLGQGAADGELFF; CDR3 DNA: TGTGCCAGCAGCCTGGGACAGGGGGCTGCTGACGGGGAGCTGTTTTTT
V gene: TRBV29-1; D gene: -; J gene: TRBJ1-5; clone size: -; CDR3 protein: CSVIQEGNQPQHF; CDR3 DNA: TGCAGCGTGATACAGGAGGGGAATCAGCCCCAGCATTTT
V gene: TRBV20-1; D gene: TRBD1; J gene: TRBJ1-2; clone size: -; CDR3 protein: CSAKIRTGATF; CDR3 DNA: TGCAGTGCTAAAATCCGGACAGGGGCCACCTTC
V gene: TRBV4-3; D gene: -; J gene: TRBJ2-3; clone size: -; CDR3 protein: CASSQDLSTASPSTDTQYF; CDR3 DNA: TGCGCCAGCAGCCAAGATTTAAGTACGGCCTCTCCTAGCACAGATACGCAGTATTTT
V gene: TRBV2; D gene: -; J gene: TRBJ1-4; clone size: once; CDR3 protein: CASSERDLGEKLFF; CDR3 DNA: TGTGCCAGCAGTGAAAGGGACCTGGGGGAAAAACTGTTTTTT
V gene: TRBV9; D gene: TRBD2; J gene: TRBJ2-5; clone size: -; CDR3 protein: CASSPTTSGMGTQYF; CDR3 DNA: TGTGCCAGCAGCCCGACGACTAGCGGCATGGGGACCCAGTACTTC
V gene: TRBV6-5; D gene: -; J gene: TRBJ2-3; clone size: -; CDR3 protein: CASKIFPSTDTQYF; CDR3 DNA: TGTGCCAGCAAAATATTTCCTAGCACAGATACGCAGTATTTT
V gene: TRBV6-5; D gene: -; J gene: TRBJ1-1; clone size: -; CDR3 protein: CASSYTGENTEAFF; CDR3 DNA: TGTGCCAGCAGTTACACCGGGGAGAACACTGAAGCTTTCTTT
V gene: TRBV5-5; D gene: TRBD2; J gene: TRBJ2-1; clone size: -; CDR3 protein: CASSRPRLAGGQEQFF; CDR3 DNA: TGTGCCAGCAGCCGACCCCGACTAGCGGGAGGGCAGGAGCAGTTCTTC
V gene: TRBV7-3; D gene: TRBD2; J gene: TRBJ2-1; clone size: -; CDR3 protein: CASSLQAGGAYNEQFF; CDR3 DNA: TGTGCCAGCAGCTTACAAGCGGGAGGGGCCTACAATGAGCAGTTCTTC
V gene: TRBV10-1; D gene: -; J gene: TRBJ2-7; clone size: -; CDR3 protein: CASSTRPWFRPSYEQYF; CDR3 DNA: TGCGCCAGCAGTACCAGACCTTGGTTTAGGCCTTCCTACGAGCAGTACTTC
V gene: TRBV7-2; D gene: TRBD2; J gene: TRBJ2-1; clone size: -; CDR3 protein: CASSPRGGGPSSYNEQFF; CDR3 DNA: TGTGCCAGCAGCCCCCGGGGGGGCGGGCCGAGCTCCTACAATGAGCAGTTCTTC
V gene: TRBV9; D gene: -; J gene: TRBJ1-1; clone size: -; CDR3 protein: CASSVDGRMNTEAFF; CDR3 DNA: TGTGCCAGCAGCGTTGACGGACGGATGAACACTGAAGCTTTCTTT
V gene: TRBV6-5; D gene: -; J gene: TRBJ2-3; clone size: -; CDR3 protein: CASSYGTDTQYF; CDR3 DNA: TGTGCCAGCAGTTACGGCACAGATACGCAGTATTTT
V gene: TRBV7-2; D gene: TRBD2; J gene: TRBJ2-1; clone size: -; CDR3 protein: CASSFSGGTYNEQFF; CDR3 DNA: TGTGCCAGCAGCTTTAGCGGGGGGACCTACAATGAGCAGTTCTTC
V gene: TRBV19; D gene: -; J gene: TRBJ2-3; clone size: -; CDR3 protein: CASSSHTGPDTQYF; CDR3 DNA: TGTGCCAGTAGTAGTCACACAGGACCCGATACGCAGTATTTT
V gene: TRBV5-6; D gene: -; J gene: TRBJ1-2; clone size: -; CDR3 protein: CASSLAAYGYTF; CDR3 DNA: TGTGCCAGCAGCTTGGCCGCCTATGGCTACACCTTC
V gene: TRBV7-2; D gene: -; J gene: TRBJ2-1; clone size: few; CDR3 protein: CASSLGLAQFF; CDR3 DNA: TGTGCCAGCAGCCTCGGGCTAGCACAGTTCTTC
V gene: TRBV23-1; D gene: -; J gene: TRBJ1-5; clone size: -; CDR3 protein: CASSQPTRPGSQPQHF; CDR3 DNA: TGCGCCAGCAGTCAACCCACCCGGCCCGGTAGCCAGCCCCAGCATTTT
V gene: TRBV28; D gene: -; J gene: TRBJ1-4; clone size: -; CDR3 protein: CASSQLVRDNPFF; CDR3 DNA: TGTGCCAGCAGTCAACTAGTCCGGGACAATCCGTTTTTT
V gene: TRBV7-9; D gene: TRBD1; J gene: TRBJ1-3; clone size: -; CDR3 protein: CAIPGQLSGNTIYF; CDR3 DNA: TGTGCCATCCCGGGACAGCTCTCTGGAAACACCATATATTTT